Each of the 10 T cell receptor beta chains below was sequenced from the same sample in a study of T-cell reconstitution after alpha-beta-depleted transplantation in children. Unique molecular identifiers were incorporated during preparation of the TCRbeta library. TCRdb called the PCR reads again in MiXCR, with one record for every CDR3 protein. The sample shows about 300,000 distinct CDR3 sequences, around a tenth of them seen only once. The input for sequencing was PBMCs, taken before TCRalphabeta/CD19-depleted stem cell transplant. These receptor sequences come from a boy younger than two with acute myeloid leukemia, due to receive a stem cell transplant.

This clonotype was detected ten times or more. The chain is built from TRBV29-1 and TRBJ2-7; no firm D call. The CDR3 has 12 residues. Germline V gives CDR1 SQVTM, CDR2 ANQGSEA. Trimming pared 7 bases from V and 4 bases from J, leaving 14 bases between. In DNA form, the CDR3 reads TGCAGCGCCGTCCAGACGGCTTACGAGCAGTACTTC. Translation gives CSAVQTAYEQYF.

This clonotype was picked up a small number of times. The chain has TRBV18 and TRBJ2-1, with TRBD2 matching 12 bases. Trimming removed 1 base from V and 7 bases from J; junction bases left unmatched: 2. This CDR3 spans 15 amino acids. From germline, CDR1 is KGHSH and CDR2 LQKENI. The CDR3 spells CASSPRTSGANEQFF. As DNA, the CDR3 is TGTGCCAGCTCACCACGGACTAGCGGGGCAAATGAGCAGTTCTTC.

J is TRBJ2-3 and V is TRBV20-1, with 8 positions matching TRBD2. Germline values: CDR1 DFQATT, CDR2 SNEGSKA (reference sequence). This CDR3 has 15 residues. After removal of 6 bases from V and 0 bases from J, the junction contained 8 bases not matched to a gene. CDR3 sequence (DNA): TGCAGTGCGCCCGGGACTAGGGGGAGCACAGATACGCAGTATTTT. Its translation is CSAPGTRGSTDTQYF.

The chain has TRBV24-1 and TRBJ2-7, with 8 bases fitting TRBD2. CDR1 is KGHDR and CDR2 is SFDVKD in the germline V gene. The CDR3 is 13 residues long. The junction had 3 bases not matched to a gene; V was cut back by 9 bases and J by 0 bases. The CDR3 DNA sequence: TGTGCCACCGGGAGCGGGAGCTCCTACGAGCAGTACTTC. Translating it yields CATGSGSSYEQYF.

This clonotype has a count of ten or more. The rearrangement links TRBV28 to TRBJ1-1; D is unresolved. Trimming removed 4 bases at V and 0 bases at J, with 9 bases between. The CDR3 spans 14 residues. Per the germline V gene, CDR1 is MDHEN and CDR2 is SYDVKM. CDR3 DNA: TGTGCCAGCAGTTCGAGACGGATGAACACTGAAGCTTTCTTT. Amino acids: CASSSRRMNTEAFF.

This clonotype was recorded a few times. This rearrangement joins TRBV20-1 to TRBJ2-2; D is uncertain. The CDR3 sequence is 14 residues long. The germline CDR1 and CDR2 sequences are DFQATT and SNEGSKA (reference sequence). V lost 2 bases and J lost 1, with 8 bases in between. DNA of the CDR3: TGCAGTGCTAGAAGGGCAGGGAACACCGGGGAGCTGTTTTTT. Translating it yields CSARRAGNTGELFF.

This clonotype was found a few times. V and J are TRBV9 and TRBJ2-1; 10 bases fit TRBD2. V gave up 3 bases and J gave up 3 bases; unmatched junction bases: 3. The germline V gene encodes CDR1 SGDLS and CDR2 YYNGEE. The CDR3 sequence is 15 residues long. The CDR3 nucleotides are TGTGCCAGCAGCGCTTCTAGCGGGGGCTACAATGAGCAGTTCTTC. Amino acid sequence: CASSASSGGYNEQFF.

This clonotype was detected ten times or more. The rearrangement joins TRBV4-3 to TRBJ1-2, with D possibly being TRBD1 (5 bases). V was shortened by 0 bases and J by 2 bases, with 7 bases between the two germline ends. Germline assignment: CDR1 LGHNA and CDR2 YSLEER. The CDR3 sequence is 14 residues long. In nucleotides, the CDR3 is TGCGCCAGCAGCCAAGACAGGGACAACTATGGCTACACCTTC. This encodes CASSQDRDNYGYTF.

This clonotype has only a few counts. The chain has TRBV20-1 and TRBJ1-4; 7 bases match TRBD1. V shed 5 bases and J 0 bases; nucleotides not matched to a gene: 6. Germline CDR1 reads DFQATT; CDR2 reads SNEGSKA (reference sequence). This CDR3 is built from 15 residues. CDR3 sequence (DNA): TGCAGTGCTTCTAGACAGGGAGCAACTAATGAAAAACTGTTTTTT. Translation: CSASRQGATNEKLFF.

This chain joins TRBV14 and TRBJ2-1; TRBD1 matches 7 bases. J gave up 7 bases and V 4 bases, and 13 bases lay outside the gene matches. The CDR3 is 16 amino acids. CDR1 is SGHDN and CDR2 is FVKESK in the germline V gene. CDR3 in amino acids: CASSPDRAIRGNEQFF. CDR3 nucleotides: TGTGCCAGCAGCCCCGACAGGGCGATTCGGGGAAATGAGCAGTTCTTC.